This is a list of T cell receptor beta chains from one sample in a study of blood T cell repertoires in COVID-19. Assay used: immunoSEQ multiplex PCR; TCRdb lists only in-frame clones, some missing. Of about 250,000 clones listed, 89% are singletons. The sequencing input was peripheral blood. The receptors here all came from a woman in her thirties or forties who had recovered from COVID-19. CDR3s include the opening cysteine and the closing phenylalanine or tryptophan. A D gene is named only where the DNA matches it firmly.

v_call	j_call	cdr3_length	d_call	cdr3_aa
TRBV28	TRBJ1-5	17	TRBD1	CASSHPDRDRSNQPQHF
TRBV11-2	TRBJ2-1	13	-	CASSLAGVNEQFF
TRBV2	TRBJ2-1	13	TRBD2	CASSELAGNEQFF
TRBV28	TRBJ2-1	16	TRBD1	CASSLSGGSSYNEQFF
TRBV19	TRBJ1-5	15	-	CASSIPGYSNQPQHF
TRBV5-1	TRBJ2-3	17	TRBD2	CASSLYGTSGSTDTQYF
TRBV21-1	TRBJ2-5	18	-	CASSKGVGTGSFGETQYF
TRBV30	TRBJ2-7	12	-	CAWSVRDYEQYF
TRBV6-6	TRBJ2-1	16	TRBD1	CASSWTGQSSYNEQFF
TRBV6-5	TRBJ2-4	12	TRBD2	CASVRGGDIQYF
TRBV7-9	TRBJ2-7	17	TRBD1	CASSLLAGQGGPYEQYF
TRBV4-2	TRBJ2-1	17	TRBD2	CASSHGERGDAGNEQFF
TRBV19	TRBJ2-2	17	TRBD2	CASSRTSGRLNTGELFF